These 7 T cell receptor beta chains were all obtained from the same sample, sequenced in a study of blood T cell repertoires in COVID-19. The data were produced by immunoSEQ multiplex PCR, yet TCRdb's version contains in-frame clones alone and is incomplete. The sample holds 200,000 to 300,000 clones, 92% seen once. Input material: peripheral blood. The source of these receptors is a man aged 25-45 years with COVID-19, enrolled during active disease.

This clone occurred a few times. CDR3 sequence reads: CASSEEAGGSSEQFF. CDR3 sequence (DNA): TGTGCCAGCAGTGAGGAGGCGGGGGGGAGTAGTGAGCAGTTCTTC. The chain links TRBV6-4 to TRBJ2-1, with TRBD2 matching 9 bases. Per germline, CDR1 MRHNA and CDR2 SNTAGT. CDR3 length: 15 amino acids. V lost 3 bases, J lost 9 bases, and 9 bases stayed unmatched.

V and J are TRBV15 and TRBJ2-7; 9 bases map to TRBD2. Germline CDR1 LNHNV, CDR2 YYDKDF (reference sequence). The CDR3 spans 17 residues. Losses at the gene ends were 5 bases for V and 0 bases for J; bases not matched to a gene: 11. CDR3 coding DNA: TGTGCCACCAGCGAAGAGCCTCTAGCGGGGAACTCCTACGAGCAGTACTTC. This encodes CATSEEPLAGNSYEQYF. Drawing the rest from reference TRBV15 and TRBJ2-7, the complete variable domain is DAMVIQNPRYQVTQFGKPVTLSCSQTLNHNVMYWYQQKSSQAPKLLFHYYDKDFNNEADTPDNFQSRRPNTSFCFLDIRSPGLGDTAMYLCATSEEPLAGNSYEQYFGPGTRLTVT.

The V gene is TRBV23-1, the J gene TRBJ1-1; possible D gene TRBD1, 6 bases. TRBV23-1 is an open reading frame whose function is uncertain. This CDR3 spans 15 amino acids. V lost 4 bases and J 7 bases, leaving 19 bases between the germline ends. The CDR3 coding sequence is TGCGCCAGCAGTCTGTTTTTCCGTCAGGGGTGTGAAGCTTTCTTT. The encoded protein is CASSLFFRQGCEAFF.

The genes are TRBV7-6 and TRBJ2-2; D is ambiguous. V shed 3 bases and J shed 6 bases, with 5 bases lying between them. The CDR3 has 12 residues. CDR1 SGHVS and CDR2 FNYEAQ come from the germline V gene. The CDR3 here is CASSFSAGELFF. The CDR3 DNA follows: TGTGCCAGCAGCTTTTCCGCCGGGGAGCTGTTTTTT.

The CDR3 sequence is CATAGPTYEQYF. In DNA form, the CDR3 reads TGTGCCACGGCGGGACCAACCTACGAGCAGTACTTC. The chain employs TRBV15 and TRBJ2-7, with D possibly TRBD2 on 6 matching bases. V gave up 9 bases and J gave up 2 bases, with 11 bases separating them. The CDR3 is made up of 12 amino acids. CDR1 LNHNV and CDR2 YYDKDF come from the germline V gene (reference sequence).

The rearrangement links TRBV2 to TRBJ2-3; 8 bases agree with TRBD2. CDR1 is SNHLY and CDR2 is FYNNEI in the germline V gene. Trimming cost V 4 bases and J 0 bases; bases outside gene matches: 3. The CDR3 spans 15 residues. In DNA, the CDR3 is TGTGCCAGCAGTGTGGAGCGGGGGAGCACAGATACGCAGTATTTT. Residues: CASSVERGSTDTQYF.

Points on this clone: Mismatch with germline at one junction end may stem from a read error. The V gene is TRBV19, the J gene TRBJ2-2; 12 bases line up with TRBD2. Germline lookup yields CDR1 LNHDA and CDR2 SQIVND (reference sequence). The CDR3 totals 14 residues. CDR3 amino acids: CASGLAGNPGELFF. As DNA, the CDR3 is TGTGCCAGCGGACTAGCGGGGAACCCCGGGGAGCTGTTTTTT.